These 14 T cell receptor beta chains originate from one sample sequenced in a study of Graves' ophthalmopathy and Graves' hyperthyroidism. Amplified TCR beta CDR3 regions were obtained using RNA transcripts as template. HTBI-primed RT-PCR formed the first round, and a multiplex PCR formed the second. In TCRdb, the multiplex PCR reads were re-called with MiXCR into one record per CDR3 protein. The table shows more than 1,000,000 distinct CDR3 sequences, with about 38% occurring only once. Sequencing was performed on peripheral blood or thyroid tissue (not recorded which). These receptors were obtained from an adult man with Graves' hyperthyroidism.

The chain carries TRBV19 and TRBJ1-5; no firm D call. Germline-derived CDR1 and CDR2 are LNHDA and SQIVND (reference sequence). V was cut by 3 bases and J by 7 bases, with 7 bases left in between. The CDR3 is 12 amino acids. The CDR3 here is CASSIKGQPQHF. CDR3 DNA sequence: TGTGCCAGTAGTATTAAGGGACAGCCCCAGCATTTT. The variable domain in full, with the rest retrieved from reference TRBV19 and TRBJ1-5, is DGGITQSPKYLFRKEGQNVTLSCEQNLNHDAMYWYRQDPGQGLRLIYYSQIVNDFQKGDIAEGYSVSREKKESFPLTVTSAQKNPTAFYLCASSIKGQPQHFGDGTRLSIL.

This clonotype has ten or more counts. This chain links TRBV15 with TRBJ2-5; D call uncertain. The V gene lost 1 base and the J gene lost 4 bases, with 4 bases spanning the gap. The CDR3 sequence is 12 residues long. Looked up from germline, CDR1 is LNHNV and CDR2 is YYDKDF (reference sequence). The CDR3 coding sequence is TGTGCCACCAGCAGAGCGCGAGAGACCCAGTACTTC. Its translation: CATSRARETQYF.

The J gene is TRBJ2-7, the V gene TRBV4-1; possible D gene TRBD1, 6 bases. Germline CDR1 is MGHRA and CDR2 is YSYEKL. This CDR3 has 14 residues. Trimming stripped 5 bases from V and 4 bases from J, with 15 bases between. CDR3 sequence: CASSARDNGYEQYF. The CDR3, as DNA: TGCGCCAGCAGCGCCCGGGACAATGGTTACGAGCAGTACTTC.

The rearrangement joins TRBV18 to TRBJ1-6; 10 bases map to TRBD1. The V and J ends lost 0 bases and 10 bases, in that order; junction bases with no gene match: 6. Germline lookup yields CDR1 KGHSH and CDR2 LQKENI. CDR3 length: 16 residues. CDR3 region: CASSPPTGQGESPLHF. The CDR3 DNA reads as TGTGCCAGCTCACCACCGACTGGACAGGGGGAATCACCCCTCCACTTT.

This clonotype was detected ten times or more. V and J are TRBV20-1 and TRBJ2-5; 10 positions match TRBD2. V gave up 3 bases and J gave up 4 bases; unmatched junction bases: 2. Germline CDR1 DFQATT, CDR2 SNEGSKA (reference sequence). The CDR3 spans 13 residues. The CDR3 coding sequence is TGCAGTGCTAGGAGACTAGCGGGAGAGACCCAGTACTTC. Its protein is CSARRLAGETQYF.

This clonotype was found once. The J gene is TRBJ1-5, the V gene TRBV19; D unresolved. Trimming took off 3 bases at V and 0 bases at J, with 9 bases between the two ends. The CDR3 sequence is 15 residues long. Germline CDR1 reads LNHDA; CDR2 reads SQIVND (reference sequence). CDR3 sequence (DNA): TGTGCCAGTAGTATGCCAGTCCATAGCAATCAGCCCCAGCATTTT. Amino acids: CASSMPVHSNQPQHF. The entire variable domain, with the rest obtained from reference TRBV19 and TRBJ1-5, is as follows: DGGITQSPKYLFRKEGQNVTLSCEQNLNHDAMYWYRQDPGQGLRLIYYSQIVNDFQKGDIAEGYSVSREKKESFPLTVTSAQKNPTAFYLCASSMPVHSNQPQHFGDGTRLSIL.

This clonotype was observed at least ten times. The chain is built from TRBV5-5 and TRBJ1-1; 7 bases are a match to TRBD1. V lost 0 bases to trimming and J lost 7 bases; unmatched junction nucleotides: 3. The germline gives CDR1 SGHKS, CDR2 YYEKEE (reference sequence). The CDR3 contains 13 residues. The chain's CDR3 is CASSLDRGGEAFF. CDR3 nucleotide sequence: TGTGCCAGCAGCTTGGACAGGGGCGGTGAAGCTTTCTTT.

This clonotype appeared a single time. A clone one base away is much larger, so this may be a read error. The chain recombines TRBV2 with TRBJ2-2, with 8 bases fitting TRBD1. Germline V gene sequence: CDR1 SNHLY, CDR2 FYNNEI. CDR3 size: 14 residues. Trimming cost V 6 bases and J 3 bases; bases outside gene matches: 3. The CDR3 DNA sequence: TGTGCCAGCAGGGAGACAGGGGACACCGGGGAGCTGTTTTTT. Encoded protein: CASRETGDTGELFF. Together with reference TRBV2 and TRBJ2-2, the CDR3 gives the full variable domain: EPEVTQTPSHQVTQMGQEVILRCVPISNHLYFYWYRQILGQKVEFLVSFYNNEISEKSEIFDDQFSVERPDGSNFTLKIRSTKLEDSAMYFCASRETGDTGELFFGEGSRLTVL.

This clonotype has a handful of counts. The chain uses TRBV12-3 or TRBV12-4 and TRBJ1-5; 8 positions agree with TRBD1. CDR3 length: 14 amino acids. Trimming at V came to 7 bases and at J to 4 bases, leaving 6 bases not matched to a gene. CDR3 DNA sequence: TGTGCCAGCAACGAAGGGACAGGTAATCAGCCCCAGCATTTT. Translated, it gives CASNEGTGNQPQHF.

This chain links TRBV20-1 with TRBJ1-1; weak D call: TRBD1 (6 bases). Trimming cost V 6 bases and J 5 bases, with 16 bases left between them. This CDR3 is 13 amino acids long. Looked up from germline, CDR1 is DFQATT and CDR2 is SNEGSKA (reference sequence). The DNA of the CDR3 is TGCAGTGCGCCAGTCGGGGGCAGGACTGAAGCTTTCTTT. The encoded protein is CSAPVGGRTEAFF.

The chain links TRBV7-2 to TRBJ1-1; the D gene is possibly TRBD1 (6 bases). V lost 5 bases and J lost 5, with 24 bases in between. The CDR3 runs 17 residues. Germline V gives CDR1 SGHTA, CDR2 FQGNSA. CDR3 nucleotides: TGTGCCAGCAGCCCTAGACCGGGGGAGGGGGGATGGACTGAAGCTTTCTTT. Its protein is CASSPRPGEGGWTEAFF.

This chain connects TRBV5-1 to TRBJ1-1; no definite D call. The V end was cut by 4 bases, the J end by 4 bases, with 17 bases between. This CDR3 is built from 15 residues. Per germline, CDR1 SGHRS and CDR2 YFSETQ. In nucleotides, the CDR3 is TGCGCCAGCAGCACTGGTGCAGGCAAGGGCACTGAAGCTTTCTTT. Protein: CASSTGAGKGTEAFF.

There are a few counts of this clonotype. The chain employs TRBV15 and TRBJ2-7; D might be TRBD1 (6 bases). The germline V and J ends were trimmed by 0 bases and 2 bases, with 11 bases remaining between them. Germline CDR1 is LNHNV and CDR2 is YYDKDF (reference sequence). This CDR3 spans 15 amino acids. The CDR3 region is CATSRDRGTTYEQYF. The CDR3 DNA reads TGTGCCACCAGCAGAGATAGGGGGACCACCTACGAGCAGTACTTC.

This clonotype appeared many times. The V call is TRBV29-1, the J call TRBJ2-2; weak D call: TRBD1 (6 bases). With 6 bases removed from V and 2 bases from J, the gap between germline ends came to 16 bases. Germline V gives CDR1 SQVTM, CDR2 ANQGSEA. The CDR3 loop spans 15 amino acids. The CDR3 sequence is CSVETGMSNTGELFF. The CDR3, as DNA: TGCAGCGTCGAAACAGGGATGTCAAACACCGGGGAGCTGTTTTTT.